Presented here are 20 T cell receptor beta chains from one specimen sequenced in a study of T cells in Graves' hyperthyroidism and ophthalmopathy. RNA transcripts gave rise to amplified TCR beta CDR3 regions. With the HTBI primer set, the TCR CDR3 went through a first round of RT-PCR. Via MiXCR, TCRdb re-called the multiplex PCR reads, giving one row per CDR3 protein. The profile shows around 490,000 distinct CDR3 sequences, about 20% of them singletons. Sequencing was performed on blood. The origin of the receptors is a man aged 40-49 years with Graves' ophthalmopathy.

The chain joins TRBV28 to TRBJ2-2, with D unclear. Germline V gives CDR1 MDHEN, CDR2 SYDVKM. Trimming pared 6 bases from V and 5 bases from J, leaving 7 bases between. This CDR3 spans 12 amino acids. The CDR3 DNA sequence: TGTGCCAGCAGACAGAGGACCGGGGAGCTGTTTTTT. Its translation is CASRQRTGELFF.

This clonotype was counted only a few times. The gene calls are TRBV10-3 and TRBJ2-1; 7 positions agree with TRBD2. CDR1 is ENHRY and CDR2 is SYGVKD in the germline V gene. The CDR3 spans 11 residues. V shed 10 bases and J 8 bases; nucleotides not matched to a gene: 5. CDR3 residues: CATGGGDEQFF. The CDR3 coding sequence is TGTGCCACTGGGGGGGGGGATGAGCAGTTCTTC.

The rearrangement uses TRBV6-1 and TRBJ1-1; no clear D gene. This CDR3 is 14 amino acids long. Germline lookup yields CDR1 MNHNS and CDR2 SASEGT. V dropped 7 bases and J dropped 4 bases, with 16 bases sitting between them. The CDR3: CASTDEVWGTEAFF. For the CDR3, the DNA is TGTGCCAGCACAGATGAGGTGTGGGGCACTGAAGCTTTCTTT.

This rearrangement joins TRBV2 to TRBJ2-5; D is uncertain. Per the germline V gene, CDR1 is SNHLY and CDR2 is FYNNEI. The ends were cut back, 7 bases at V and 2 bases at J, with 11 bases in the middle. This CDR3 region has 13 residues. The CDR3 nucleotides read TGTGCCAGCATGGCGACGGATCAAGAGACCCAGTACTTC. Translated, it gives CASMATDQETQYF.

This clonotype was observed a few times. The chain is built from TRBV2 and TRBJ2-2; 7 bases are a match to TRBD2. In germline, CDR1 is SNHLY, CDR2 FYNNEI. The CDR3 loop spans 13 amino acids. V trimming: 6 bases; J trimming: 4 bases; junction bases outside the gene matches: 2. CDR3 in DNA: TGTGCCAGCAGGGGAGGGAGCACCGGGGAGCTGTTTTTT. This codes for CASRGGSTGELFF.

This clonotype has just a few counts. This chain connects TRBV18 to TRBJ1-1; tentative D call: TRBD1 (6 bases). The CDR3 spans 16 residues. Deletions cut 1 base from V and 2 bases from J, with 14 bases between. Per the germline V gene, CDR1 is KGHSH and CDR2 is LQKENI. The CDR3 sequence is CASSPLGQFLNTEAFF. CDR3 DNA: TGTGCCAGCTCACCACTTGGACAGTTTTTAAACACTGAAGCTTTCTTT.

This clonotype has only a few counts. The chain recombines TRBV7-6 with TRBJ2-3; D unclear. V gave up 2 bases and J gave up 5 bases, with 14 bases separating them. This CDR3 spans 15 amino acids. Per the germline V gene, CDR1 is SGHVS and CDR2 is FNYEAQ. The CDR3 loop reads CASSLLPPFGDTQYF. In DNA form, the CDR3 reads TGTGCCAGCAGCTTATTGCCCCCCTTCGGAGATACGCAGTATTTT. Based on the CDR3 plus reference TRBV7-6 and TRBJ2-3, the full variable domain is GAGVSQSPRYKVTKRGQDVALRCDPISGHVSLYWYRQALGQGPEFLTYFNYEAQQDKSGLPNDRFSAERPEGSISTLTIQRTEQRDSAMYRCASSLLPPFGDTQYFGPGTRLTVL.

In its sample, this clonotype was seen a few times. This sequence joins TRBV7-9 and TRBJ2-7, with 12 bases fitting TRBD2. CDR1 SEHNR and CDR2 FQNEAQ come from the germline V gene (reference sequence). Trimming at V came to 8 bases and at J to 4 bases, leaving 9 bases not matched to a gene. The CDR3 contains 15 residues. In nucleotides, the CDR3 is TGTGCCAGCGCTAAACCGACTAGCGGGAGTTACGAGCAGTACTTC. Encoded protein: CASAKPTSGSYEQYF.

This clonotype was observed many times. DNA of the CDR3: TGTGCCAGCAGCTTAGCCCACAGGGTATCAGATACGCAGTATTTT. This codes for CASSLAHRVSDTQYF. The chain carries TRBV7-6 and TRBJ2-3; maybe TRBD1 (6 bases). The CDR3 is made up of 15 amino acids. CDR1 and CDR2 from the germline V gene are SGHVS and FNYEAQ. Between the trimmed V and J ends, which lost 0 bases and 4 bases, there was a span of 11 bases. The full variable domain, rest sourced from reference TRBV7-6 and TRBJ2-3, is GAGVSQSPRYKVTKRGQDVALRCDPISGHVSLYWYRQALGQGPEFLTYFNYEAQQDKSGLPNDRFSAERPEGSISTLTIQRTEQRDSAMYRCASSLAHRVSDTQYFGPGTRLTVL.

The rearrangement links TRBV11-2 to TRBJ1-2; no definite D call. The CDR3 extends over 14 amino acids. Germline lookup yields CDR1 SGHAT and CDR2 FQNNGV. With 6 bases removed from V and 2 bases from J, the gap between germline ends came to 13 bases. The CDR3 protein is CASSLIGQNYGYTF. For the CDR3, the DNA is TGTGCCAGCAGTTTAATAGGGCAGAACTATGGCTACACCTTC.

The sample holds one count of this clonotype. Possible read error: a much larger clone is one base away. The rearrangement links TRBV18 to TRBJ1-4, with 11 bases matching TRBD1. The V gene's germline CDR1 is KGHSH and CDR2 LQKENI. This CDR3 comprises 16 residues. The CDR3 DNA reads TGTGCCAGCTCCCAACTGAGGACAGGGGGCAATGAAAAACTGCTTTTT. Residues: CASSQLRTGGNEKLLF.

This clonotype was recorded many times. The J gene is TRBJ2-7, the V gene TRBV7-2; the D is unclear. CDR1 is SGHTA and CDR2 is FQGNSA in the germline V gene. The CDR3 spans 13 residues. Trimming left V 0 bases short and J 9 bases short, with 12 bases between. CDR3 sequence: CASSLALAVGQYF. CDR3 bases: TGTGCCAGCAGCTTAGCGCTTGCAGTGGGGCAGTACTTC.

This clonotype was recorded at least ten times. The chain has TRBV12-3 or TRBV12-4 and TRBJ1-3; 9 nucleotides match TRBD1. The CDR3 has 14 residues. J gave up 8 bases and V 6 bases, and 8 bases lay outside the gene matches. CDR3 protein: CASSPGQGIDTIYF. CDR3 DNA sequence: TGTGCCAGCAGCCCCGGACAGGGGATTGACACCATATATTTT.

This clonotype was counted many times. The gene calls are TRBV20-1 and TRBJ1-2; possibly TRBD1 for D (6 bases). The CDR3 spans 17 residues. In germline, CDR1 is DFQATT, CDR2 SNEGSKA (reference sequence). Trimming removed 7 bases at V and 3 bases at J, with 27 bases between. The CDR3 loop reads CSVSPSVGGQTYYGYTF. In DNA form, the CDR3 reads TGCAGTGTTTCCCCTAGCGTTGGAGGACAGACTTACTATGGCTACACCTTC.

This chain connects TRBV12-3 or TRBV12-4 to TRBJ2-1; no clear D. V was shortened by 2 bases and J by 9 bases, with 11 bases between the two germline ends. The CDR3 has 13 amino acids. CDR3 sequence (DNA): TGTGCCAGCAGTTTATTGGCTATAAGTGAGCAGTTCTTC. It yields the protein CASSLLAISEQFF.

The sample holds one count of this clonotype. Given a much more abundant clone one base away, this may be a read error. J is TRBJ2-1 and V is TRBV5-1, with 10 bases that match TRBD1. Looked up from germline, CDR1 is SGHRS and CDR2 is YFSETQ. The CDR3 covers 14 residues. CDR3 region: CTSSWDRGWNEQFF. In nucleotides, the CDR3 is TGCACCAGCAGCTGGGACAGGGGATGGAATGAGCAGTTCTTC.

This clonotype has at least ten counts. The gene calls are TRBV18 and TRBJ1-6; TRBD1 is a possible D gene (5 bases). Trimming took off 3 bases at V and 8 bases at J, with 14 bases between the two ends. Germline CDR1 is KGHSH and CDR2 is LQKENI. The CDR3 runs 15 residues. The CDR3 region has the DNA TGTGCCAGCTCACCCGATTTGGGGGAGGATTCACCCCTCCACTTT. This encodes CASSPDLGEDSPLHF. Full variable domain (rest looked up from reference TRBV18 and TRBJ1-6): NAGVMQNPRHLVRRRGQEARLRCSPMKGHSHVYWYRQLPEEGLKFMVYLQKENIIDESGMPKERFSAEFPKEGPSILRIQQVVRGDSAAYFCASSPDLGEDSPLHFGNGTRLTVT.

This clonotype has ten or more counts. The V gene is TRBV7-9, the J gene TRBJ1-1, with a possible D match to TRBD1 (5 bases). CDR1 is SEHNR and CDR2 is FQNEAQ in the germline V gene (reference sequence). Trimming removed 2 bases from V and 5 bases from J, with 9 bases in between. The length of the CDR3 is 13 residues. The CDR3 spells CASSLPGRTEAFF. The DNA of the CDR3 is TGTGCCAGCAGCTTACCAGGGAGAACTGAAGCTTTCTTT.

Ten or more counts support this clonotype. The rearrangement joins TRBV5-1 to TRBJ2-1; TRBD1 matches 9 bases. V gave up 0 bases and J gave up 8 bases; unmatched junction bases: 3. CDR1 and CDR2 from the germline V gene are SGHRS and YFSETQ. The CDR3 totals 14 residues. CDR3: CASSLGTGVDEQFF. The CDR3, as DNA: TGCGCCAGCAGCTTGGGGACAGGGGTGGATGAGCAGTTCTTC.

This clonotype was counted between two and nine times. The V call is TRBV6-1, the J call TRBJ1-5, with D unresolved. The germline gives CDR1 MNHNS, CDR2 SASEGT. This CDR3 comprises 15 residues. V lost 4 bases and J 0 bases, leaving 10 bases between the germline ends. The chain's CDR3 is CASSGHGNSNQPQHF. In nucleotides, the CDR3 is TGTGCCAGCAGTGGTCACGGGAATAGCAATCAGCCCCAGCATTTT.